This record covers a single TCR beta chain. Its antigen is as yet unknown. These data originate in a study of human T cells and chemical hapten exposure. Study in general: There were per-sample TCR yield variations, arising mainly from small pooled library volume differences.

Individual cDNA molecules (in the library) carried attached unique molecular identifiers. Per the original data handling: With a range of about 23,224 to 690,600, the median per sample was around 97,000 TCRs. TCRdb analysed the RACE reads with MiXCR anew, one entry per CDR3 protein. These V and J calls originate from TCRdb's pipeline instead of the authors' own analysis. The data contain about 34,000 distinct CDR3 sequences, approximately 5% of them singletons. The time point was: healthy volunteer bleed at 6 weeks. Sequencing started from total RNA isolated from unfractionated whole blood. This CDR3 is built from 16 residues. The germline CDR1 and CDR2 sequences are SEHNR and FQNEAQ (reference sequence). V lost 2 bases and J lost 4; bases outside the gene matches: 9. Study outcomes and limitations: With DPC sensitization, TCRs exceeding 1 in 1000 frequency showed no change.

The TCR originated in a human donor in good health. Some clones in this sample may be carry-over from other donors' samples. The chain has TRBV7-9 and TRBJ2-3, with 7 bases that match TRBD1. The sequencing sample was made of whole blood. For the CDR3, the DNA is TGTGCCAGCAGCTTAATACTCGCAGGGGGTGCAGATACGCAGTATTTT. It codes for CASSLILAGGADTQYF. Together with reference TRBV7-9 and TRBJ2-3, the CDR3 gives the full variable domain: DTGVSQNPRHKITKRGQNVTFRCDPISEHNRLYWYRQTLGQGPEFLTYFQNEAQLEKSRLLSDRFSAERPKGSFSTLEIQRTEQGDSAMYLCASSLILAGGADTQYFGPGTRLTVL.